Sequencing of this T cell receptor beta chain was carried out in a study of blood T cells in healthy people across ages. As for this clonotype: Its antigen is as yet unknown.

Study-level points and caveats: As naive T cell percentage varied, TCR beta diversity correlated strongly with it. In older individuals, TCR beta diversity per million T cells was lower, falling roughly linearly with age.

The CDR3 consists of 15 residues. In germline, CDR1 is SGHTA, CDR2 FQGNSA. The V and J ends lost 1 base and 7 bases respectively, with 16 bases between them. A second PCR, run for roughly 7 to 12 cycles, used a sample-barcoded 5' primer plus a J-beta primer mix. Each cDNA molecule received a tag from a template-switch adaptor that had 12 random nucleotides. From the 5' RACE reads, TCRdb called clonotypes with MiXCR, one entry per CDR3 protein. The sample lists approximately 1,700,000 distinct CDR3 sequences, more than 35% seen once, with under 30% in the top ten. This TCR was recovered from a human donor in good health. This sequence joins TRBV7-2 and TRBJ2-5, with a possible D match to TRBD2 (6 bases). The sequencing input was blood. CDR3 sequence: CASSLVAGSGGTQYF. CDR3 bases: TGTGCCAGCAGCTTAGTGGCGGGAAGTGGGGGGACCCAGTACTTC.